This T cell receptor (beta chain) came from a study of blood T cell repertoires in COVID-19. Produced via immunoSEQ multiplex PCR; TCRdb's table is partial and in-frame only. This table holds 200,000 or so clones, roughly 87% found once. The material sequenced was peripheral blood. This sequence originates from a man aged 35 to 55 with active or convalescent COVID-19.

DNA of the CDR3: TGTGCCATCAGTGAGCCCGGGACAGGCAGGAACTATGGCTACACCTTC. Its translation: CAISEPGTGRNYGYTF. This chain links TRBV10-3 with TRBJ1-2, with TRBD1 matching 8 bases. V lost 2 bases and J lost 2; bases outside the gene matches: 7. There are 16 residues in the CDR3. The germline V gene has CDR1 ENHRY and CDR2 SYGVKD.